The source of this TCR beta chain is a study of cytomegalovirus exposure and HLA in healthy donors. Findings and limits, study-wide: In all likelihood, a cluster of highly shared sequence variants was a sequencing artifact. In a later analysis, parvovirus B19, influenza, CMV and Epstein-Barr virus appeared linked to several top co-occurrence clusters. Excluded: some indistinguishable V segments such as TRBV6-2 and TRBV6-3. It was 150 to 200 TCR beta chains that were listed as cytomegalovirus-associated.

A multiplex PCR was run with 60 Vbeta primers and 13 Jbeta primers. Here immunoSEQ multiplex PCR was the method, and the copy in TCRdb shows in-frame clones only, minus some. The table has 98,000 or so clones, about 9.4% seen once; the top ten hold 5.8%. This clone has just a few counts. The target antigen is unknown. Per the germline V gene, CDR1 is MGHRA and CDR2 is YSYEKL. The CDR3 length is 16 residues. V was clipped by 0 bases and J by 4 bases; unmatched bases: 6. This receptor was taken from a man in his forties in good health and CMV-seropositive. The chain combines TRBV4-1 with TRBJ1-5; 7 nucleotides agree with TRBD1. The specimen was PBMCs. Here the CDR3 DNA reads TGCGCCAGCAGCCAAGATGAGGACAGGCGGAATCAGCCCCAGCATTTT. It yields the protein CASSQDEDRRNQPQHF.